A single sample gave rise to the 32 T cell receptor beta chains below, sequenced in a study of blood T cell repertoires in COVID-19. Assay: immunoSEQ multiplex PCR; the TCRdb copy retains only in-frame clones and omits some. The sample includes about 73,000 clones, about 82% seen only once; the top ten take roughly 2%. What was sequenced was peripheral blood. These receptors were taken from a woman aged 55-69 years with acute or convalescent COVID-19.

V and J are TRBV5-4 and TRBJ1-2; a weak D match, TRBD1 (5 bases). The CDR3 spans 15 residues. The V gene's germline CDR1 is SGHNT and CDR2 YYREEE (reference sequence). V was clipped by 3 bases and J by 8 bases, with 20 bases between them. The CDR3 DNA sequence: TGTGCCAGCAGCTGGGGCTCTATGGGGCTAGGCGGCTACACCTTC. Translated, it gives CASSWGSMGLGGYTF.

The chain has TRBV14 and TRBJ2-2; 9 positions agree with TRBD2. Germline-derived CDR1 and CDR2 are SGHDN and FVKESK. CDR3 length: 17 amino acids. With V trimmed by 4 bases and J by 7 bases, 13 bases remained unmatched. Here the CDR3 reads CASSPLTSGWGNGELFF. The CDR3 region has the DNA TGTGCCAGCAGCCCATTGACTAGCGGCTGGGGGAACGGGGAGCTGTTTTTT.

This rearrangement joins TRBV18 to TRBJ1-2, with 9 bases fitting TRBD1. Germline V gives CDR1 KGHSH, CDR2 LQKENI. The CDR3 length is 14 residues. Trimming took 4 bases from V and 6 from J; bases not matched to a gene: 6. The CDR3 region has the DNA TGTGCCAGCTCACTAGGACAGGGGATGAATGGCTACACCTTC. This translates into CASSLGQGMNGYTF. The whole variable domain, remainder taken from reference TRBV18 and TRBJ1-2, is NAGVMQNPRHLVRRRGQEARLRCSPMKGHSHVYWYRQLPEEGLKFMVYLQKENIIDESGMPKERFSAEFPKEGPSILRIQQVVRGDSAAYFCASSLGQGMNGYTFGSGTRLTVV.

The rearrangement links TRBV6-5 to TRBJ2-3; 8 nucleotides agree with TRBD2. The CDR3 contains 14 residues. Unmatched junction bases numbered 2, after V lost 5 bases and J lost 1 base. CDR1 is MNHEY, CDR2 SVGAGI, per germline. The CDR3 coding sequence is TGTGCCAGCAGTATACTAGCGGGCACAGATACGCAGTATTTT. It codes for CASSILAGTDTQYF.

This clone was observed a handful of times. The chain has TRBV5-1 and TRBJ2-7; 8 bases match TRBD1. After removal of 0 bases from V and 1 base from J, the junction contained 3 bases not matched to a gene. Looked up from germline, CDR1 is SGHRS and CDR2 is YFSETQ. The CDR3 is made up of 15 amino acids. The CDR3 region is CASSLGTGPSYEQYF. For the CDR3, the DNA is TGCGCCAGCAGCTTGGGGACAGGGCCATCCTACGAGCAGTACTTC.

The chain carries TRBV11-2 and TRBJ2-7; TRBD1 aligns across 9 bases. V shed 5 bases and J 5 bases; nucleotides not matched to a gene: 4. This CDR3 comprises 13 residues. Germline CDR1 SGHAT, CDR2 FQNNGV. The CDR3 DNA reads as TGTGCCAGCAGCCGGGACAGGGTGCACGAGCAGTACTTC. Translated: CASSRDRVHEQYF. The full variable domain, with the rest looked up from reference TRBV11-2 and TRBJ2-7, is EAGVAQSPRYKIIEKRQSVAFWCNPISGHATLYWYQQILGQGPKLLIQFQNNGVVDDSQLPKDRFSAERLKGVDSTLKIQPAKLEDSAVYLCASSRDRVHEQYFGPGTRLTVT.

The chain combines TRBV29-1 with TRBJ2-1; D is perhaps TRBD2 (5 bases). The CDR3 runs to 11 residues. Trimming cost V 5 bases and J 6 bases, with 8 bases left between them. In germline, CDR1 is SQVTM, CDR2 ANQGSEA. This CDR3 is CSVLRGNEQFF. In nucleotides, the CDR3 is TGCAGCGTTCTTCGGGGCAATGAGCAGTTCTTC.

The rearrangement links TRBV3-1 (or the pseudogene TRBV3-2) to TRBJ1-1, with D perhaps TRBD1 (5 bases). The length of the CDR3 is 16 residues. The germline CDR1 and CDR2 sequences are LGHDT and YNNKEL (reference sequence). V lost 1 base and J 1 base, leaving 13 bases between the germline ends. Written as DNA, the CDR3 is TGTGCCAGCAGCCAAGTTGCGGGACGTCCGAACACTGAAGCTTTCTTT. It specifies CASSQVAGRPNTEAFF.

This chain uses TRBV5-5 with TRBJ1-4; D unresolved. The length of the CDR3 is 18 residues. Trimming stripped 0 bases from V and 0 bases from J, with 15 bases between. Germline lookup yields CDR1 SGHKS and CDR2 YYEKEE (reference sequence). In DNA, the CDR3 is TGTGCCAGCAGCTTGGATTTTTGCAGGCCTCCAACTAATGAAAAACTGTTTTTT. It yields the protein CASSLDFCRPPTNEKLFF.

This clone came up a few times. The chain uses TRBV12-5 and TRBJ1-1; the D is unclear. CDR1 and CDR2 (germline): LGHNT, FRNRAP. The CDR3 has 13 residues. With 2 bases removed from V and 6 bases from J, the gap between germline ends came to 10 bases. CDR3: CASGLSGSAEAFF. In DNA, the CDR3 is TGTGCTAGTGGTTTGTCGGGGTCGGCTGAAGCTTTCTTT.

Here the CDR3 DNA reads TGTGCCTGGAGACGGGTCTCAGCGGCCACTGAAGCTTTCTTT. Its protein is CAWRRVSAATEAFF. The chain uses TRBV30 and TRBJ1-1; D ambiguous. The CDR3 totals 14 residues. V shed 3 bases and J shed 4 bases, with 15 bases lying between them. Per germline, CDR1 GTSNPN and CDR2 SVGIG (reference sequence).

The V gene is TRBV5-4, the J gene TRBJ1-1; possible D gene TRBD1, 5 bases. Germline CDR1 is SGHNT and CDR2 is YYREEE (reference sequence). The CDR3 is 15 amino acids. Trimming removed 1 base at V and 5 bases at J, with 15 bases between. The CDR3 region is CASSLSNRMATEAFF. Written as DNA, the CDR3 is TGTGCCAGCAGCTTGTCGAACAGGATGGCGACTGAAGCTTTCTTT.

V gene TRBV7-9 combines with J gene TRBJ2-5, with D possibly being TRBD2 (6 bases). CDR1 is SEHNR and CDR2 is FQNEAQ in the germline V gene (reference sequence). Trimming took off 1 base at V and 4 bases at J, with 13 bases between the two ends. This CDR3 spans 15 amino acids. The CDR3 sequence is CASSLVSGRGETQYF. CDR3 nucleotide sequence: TGTGCCAGCAGCTTAGTTTCAGGGCGGGGAGAGACCCAGTACTTC. The full variable domain, with the rest looked up from reference TRBV7-9 and TRBJ2-5, is DTGVSQNPRHKITKRGQNVTFRCDPISEHNRLYWYRQTLGQGPEFLTYFQNEAQLEKSRLLSDRFSAERPKGSFSTLEIQRTEQGDSAMYLCASSLVSGRGETQYFGPGTRLLVL.

This clone was observed a handful of times. The chain is built from TRBV3-1 (or the pseudogene TRBV3-2) and TRBJ1-2; D uncertain. Germline CDR1 LGHDT, CDR2 YNNKEL (reference sequence). The CDR3 has 12 residues. V was trimmed by 1 base and J by 3 bases, leaving 3 bases between them. This CDR3 reads CASSQADYGYTF. CDR3 sequence (DNA): TGTGCCAGCAGCCAAGCGGACTATGGCTACACCTTC.

The chain recombines TRBV5-6 with TRBJ1-5; no firm D call. Germline lookup yields CDR1 SGHDT and CDR2 YYEEEE. Trimming stripped 1 base from V and 0 bases from J, with 2 bases between. This CDR3 comprises 13 residues. The CDR3 protein is CASSLRSNQPQHF. The CDR3 DNA reads as TGTGCCAGCAGCTTGCGTAGCAATCAGCCCCAGCATTTT.

This chain connects TRBV19 to TRBJ2-7; 11 positions match TRBD2. The V gene end was trimmed by 0 bases and the J gene end by 0 bases; junction bases not matched to a gene: 4. Germline values: CDR1 LNHDA, CDR2 SQIVND (reference sequence). The CDR3 length is 17 residues. The chain's CDR3 is CASSIESGTSGSYEQYF. For the CDR3, the DNA is TGTGCCAGTAGTATAGAATCCGGGACTAGCGGCTCCTACGAGCAGTACTTC.

V and J are TRBV6-4 and TRBJ2-7, with D maybe TRBD2 (6 bases). Germline V gene sequence: CDR1 MRHNA, CDR2 SNTAGT. The CDR3 covers 17 residues. V was cut by 3 bases and J by 2 bases, with 20 bases left in between. CDR3 DNA sequence: TGTGCCAGCAGTGAGGGCGGGACCTATGTAGTAACCTACGAGCAGTACTTC. This sequence encodes CASSEGGTYVVTYEQYF.

This clone occurred a few times. The chain combines TRBV10-3 with TRBJ1-6; no clear D. Germline V gives CDR1 ENHRY, CDR2 SYGVKD. Trimming stripped 11 bases from V and 10 bases from J, with 15 bases between. The CDR3 covers 12 residues. CDR3 bases: TGTGCCGTCCGGACGGAGGGATCACCCCTCCACTTT. Translating it yields CAVRTEGSPLHF.

The chain carries TRBV19 and TRBJ1-1, with D hard to call. V was trimmed by 7 bases and J by 8 bases, leaving 23 bases between them. This CDR3 has 15 residues. The germline CDR1 and CDR2 sequences are LNHDA and SQIVND (reference sequence). The DNA of the CDR3 is TGTGCCAGTAAAGCCTTGACCCGCCCCAACGGGGAAGCTTTCTTT. Residues: CASKALTRPNGEAFF.

V usage is TRBV6-5 and J usage is TRBJ2-6; a weak D match, TRBD2 (5 bases). Per germline, CDR1 MNHEY and CDR2 SVGAGI. Trimming shortened V by 0 bases and J by 1 base, and 7 bases separated the two germline ends. The CDR3 length is 16 residues. The CDR3, as DNA: TGTGCCAGCAGTTACTCGGAGGAGTCTGGGGCCAACGTCCTGACTTTC. It codes for CASSYSEESGANVLTF.

This clone has a single count. V is TRBV27 and J is TRBJ1-3; D not certain. The germline gives CDR1 MNHEY, CDR2 SMNVEV (reference sequence). The ends were cut back, 4 bases at V and 0 bases at J, with 4 bases in the middle. CDR3 size: 13 residues. The CDR3 DNA sequence: TGTGCCAGCAGTTCATTCTCTGGAAACACCATATATTTT. Residues: CASSSFSGNTIYF.

The chain links TRBV18 to TRBJ1-5, with D perhaps TRBD1 (6 bases). This CDR3 comprises 17 residues. Deletions cut 3 bases from V and 1 base from J, with 16 bases between. The V gene's germline CDR1 is KGHSH and CDR2 LQKENI. The CDR3 region has the DNA TGTGCCAGCTCACCGCGGGCGGGGGCTGCGAGCAATCAGCCCCAGCATTTT. It yields the protein CASSPRAGAASNQPQHF.

This chain connects TRBV10-3 to TRBJ1-3, with 12 bases lining up with TRBD1. This CDR3 comprises 14 residues. CDR1 ENHRY and CDR2 SYGVKD come from the germline V gene. Losses at the gene ends were 9 bases for V and 4 bases for J; bases not matched to a gene: 4. CDR3 residues: CAIGTGGAGNTIYF. CDR3 DNA: TGTGCCATAGGGACAGGGGGCGCCGGAAACACCATATATTTT.

The genes are TRBV29-1 and TRBJ1-3; the D gene is possibly TRBD1 (5 bases). Germline lookup yields CDR1 SQVTM and CDR2 ANQGSEA. This CDR3 spans 14 amino acids. V was trimmed by 4 bases and J by 2 bases, leaving 12 bases between them. The CDR3 region is CSVVKGTTGNTIYF. The CDR3, as DNA: TGCAGCGTTGTAAAGGGGACTACTGGAAACACCATATATTTT.

The V call is TRBV5-1, the J call TRBJ2-2, with 10 bases aligning to TRBD1. After removal of 3 bases from V and 5 bases from J, the junction contained 4 bases not matched to a gene. This CDR3 has 15 amino acids. From germline, CDR1 is SGHRS and CDR2 YFSETQ. CDR3 sequence: CASSWGTGDTGELFF. The CDR3 DNA is TGCGCCAGCAGCTGGGGGACAGGGGATACCGGGGAGCTGTTTTTT.

This chain uses TRBV30 with TRBJ2-2; 15 nucleotides agree with TRBD2. After removal of 7 bases from V and 0 bases from J, the junction contained 18 bases not matched to a gene. Germline values: CDR1 GTSNPN, CDR2 SVGIG (reference sequence). The length of the CDR3 is 21 residues. The CDR3 sequence: CAFQGSPGLAGGPANTGELFF. CDR3 in DNA: TGTGCCTTTCAAGGTTCTCCGGGACTAGCGGGGGGTCCAGCGAACACCGGGGAGCTGTTTTTT.

The chain links TRBV10-3 to TRBJ1-2, with TRBD1 matching 8 bases. This CDR3 is 14 amino acids long. CDR1 ENHRY and CDR2 SYGVKD come from the germline V gene. J was trimmed by 2 bases and V by 6 bases; bases with no gene match: 5. The CDR3 sequence: CAIRDRVSNYGYTF. The CDR3 nucleotides are TGTGCCATCAGGGACAGGGTATCAAACTATGGCTACACCTTC.

This clone was seen more than once but under ten times. V gene TRBV5-1 combines with J gene TRBJ1-1, with TRBD1 as a possible D gene (5 bases). The CDR3 has 15 amino acids. Germline V gives CDR1 SGHRS, CDR2 YFSETQ. The V end was cut by 7 bases, the J end by 2 bases, with 18 bases between. The CDR3 is CASCDDSFRNTEAFF. The CDR3 nucleotides are TGCGCCAGCTGCGACGACAGTTTTCGCAACACTGAAGCTTTCTTT.

The chain joins TRBV24-1 to TRBJ2-3; TRBD2 aligns across 10 bases. Germline assignment: CDR1 KGHDR and CDR2 SFDVKD. The ends lost 5 bases at V and 4 bases at J; junction bases unmatched: 5. This CDR3 spans 15 amino acids. CDR3 coding DNA: TGTGCCACCAGTGTACCCAGCGGGAGGGCAGATACGCAGTATTTT. It is translated as CATSVPSGRADTQYF.

The chain's CDR3 is CASSGSITGELFF. The CDR3 DNA reads as TGCGCCAGCAGTGGATCTATTACCGGGGAGCTGTTTTTT. The chain joins TRBV10-1 to TRBJ2-2; D is uncertain. V gave up 4 bases and J gave up 5 bases, with 8 bases separating them. CDR3 size: 13 residues. Germline-derived CDR1 and CDR2 are WNHNN and SYGVQD (reference sequence).

The sample holds a few counts of this clone. The genes are TRBV9 and TRBJ1-1; D gene unclear. The germline V gene has CDR1 SGDLS and CDR2 YYNGEE. V was pared by 4 bases and J by 0 bases, with 7 bases between. The CDR3 is 13 amino acids. The CDR3 loop is CASSQTVNTEAFF. The DNA of the CDR3 is TGTGCCAGCAGCCAAACTGTGAACACTGAAGCTTTCTTT.

This chain connects TRBV7-9 to TRBJ1-1, with D hard to call. Germline-derived CDR1 and CDR2 are SEHNR and FQNEAQ (reference sequence). V lost 3 bases and J 3 bases, leaving 11 bases between the germline ends. This CDR3 contains 14 residues. DNA for the CDR3: TGTGCCAGCAGCTTCGAGGCGAGGGACACTGAAGCTTTCTTT. Amino acids: CASSFEARDTEAFF.